The T cell receptor beta chain under discussion was sequenced for a study of technical replicates of blood from several donors. CDR1 is SGHRS, CDR2 YFSETQ, per germline. V lost 0 bases and J 0 bases, leaving 10 bases between the germline ends. This CDR3 comprises 16 residues. Some clones are missing from TCRdb's copy, which holds only in-frame ones; the method was immunoSEQ multiplex PCR. The sample has fewer than 100,000 clones, 90% to 96% seen once; the top ten hold around 0.24%. The V and J genes are TRBV5-1 and TRBJ1-3; TRBD1 might be the D (5 bases). The TCR comes from a human donor in good health. What was sequenced was T cells isolated from PBMCs. This CDR3 reads CASSLAGTSSGNTIYF. The CDR3 region has the DNA TGCGCCAGCAGCTTGGCTGGGACTAGCTCTGGAAACACCATATATTTT. The full variable domain, in which reference TRBV5-1 and TRBJ1-3 provide the parts outside the CDR3, is KAGVTQTPRYLIKTRGQQVTLSCSPISGHRSVSWYQQTPGQGLQFLFEYFSETQRNKGNFPGRFSGRQFSNSRSEMNVSTLELGDSALYLCASSLAGTSSGNTIYFGEGSWLTVV.